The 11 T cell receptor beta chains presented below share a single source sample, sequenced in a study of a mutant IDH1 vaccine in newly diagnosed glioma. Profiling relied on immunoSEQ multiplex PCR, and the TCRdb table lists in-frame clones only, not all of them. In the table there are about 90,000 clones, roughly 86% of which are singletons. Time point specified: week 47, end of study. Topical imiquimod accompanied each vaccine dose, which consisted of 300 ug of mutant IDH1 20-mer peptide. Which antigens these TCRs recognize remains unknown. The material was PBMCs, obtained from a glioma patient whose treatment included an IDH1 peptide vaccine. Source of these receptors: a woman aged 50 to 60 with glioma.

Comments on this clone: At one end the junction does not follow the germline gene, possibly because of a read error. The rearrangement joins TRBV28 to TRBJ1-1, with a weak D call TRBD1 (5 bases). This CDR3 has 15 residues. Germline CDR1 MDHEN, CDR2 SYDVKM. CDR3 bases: TGTGCCAGCAGTTTGTGGGACGGCGGGAACCCTGAAGCTTTCTTT. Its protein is CASSLWDGGNPEAFF. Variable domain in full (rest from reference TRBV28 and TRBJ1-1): DVKVTQSSRYLVKRTGEKVFLECVQDMDHENMFWYRQDPGLGLRLIYFSYDVKMKEKGDIPEGYSVSREKKERFSLILESASTNQTSMYLCASSLWDGGNPEAFFGQGTRLTVV.

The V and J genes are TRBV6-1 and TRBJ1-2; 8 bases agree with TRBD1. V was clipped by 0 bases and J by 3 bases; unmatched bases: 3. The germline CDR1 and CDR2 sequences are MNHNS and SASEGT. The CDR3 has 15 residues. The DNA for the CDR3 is TGTGCCAGCAGTGAAGCGGGGACAGGCGACTATGGCTACACCTTC. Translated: CASSEAGTGDYGYTF.

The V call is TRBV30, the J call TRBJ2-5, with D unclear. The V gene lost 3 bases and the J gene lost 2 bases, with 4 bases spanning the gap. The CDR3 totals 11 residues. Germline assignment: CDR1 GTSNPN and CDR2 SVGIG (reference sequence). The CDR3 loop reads CAWSRQETQYF. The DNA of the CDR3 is TGTGCCTGGAGCAGACAAGAGACCCAGTACTTC. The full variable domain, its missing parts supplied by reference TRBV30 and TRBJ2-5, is SQTIHQWPATLVQPVGSPLSLECTVEGTSNPNLYWYRQAAGRGLQLLFYSVGIGQISSEVPQNLSASRPQDRQFILSSKKLLLSDSGFYLCAWSRQETQYFGPGTRLLVL.

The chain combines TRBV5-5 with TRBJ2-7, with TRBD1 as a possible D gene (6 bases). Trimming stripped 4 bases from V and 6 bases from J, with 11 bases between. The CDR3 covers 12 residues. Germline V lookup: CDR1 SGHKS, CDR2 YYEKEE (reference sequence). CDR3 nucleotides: TGTGCCAGCAGCCTATCAGGGGTCGAGCAGTACTTC. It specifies CASSLSGVEQYF.

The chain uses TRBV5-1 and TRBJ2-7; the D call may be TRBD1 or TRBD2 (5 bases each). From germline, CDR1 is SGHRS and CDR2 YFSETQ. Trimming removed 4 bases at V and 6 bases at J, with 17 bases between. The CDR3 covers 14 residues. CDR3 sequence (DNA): TGCGCCAGCAGCCCCGGGGCCCCCGGTGGCGAGCAGTACTTC. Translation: CASSPGAPGGEQYF.

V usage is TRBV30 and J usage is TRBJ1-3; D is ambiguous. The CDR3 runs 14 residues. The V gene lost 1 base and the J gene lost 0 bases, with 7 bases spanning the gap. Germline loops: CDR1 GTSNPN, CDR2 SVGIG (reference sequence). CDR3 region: CAWSEADSGNTIYF. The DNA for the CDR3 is TGTGCCTGGAGTGAGGCGGACTCTGGAAACACCATATATTTT.

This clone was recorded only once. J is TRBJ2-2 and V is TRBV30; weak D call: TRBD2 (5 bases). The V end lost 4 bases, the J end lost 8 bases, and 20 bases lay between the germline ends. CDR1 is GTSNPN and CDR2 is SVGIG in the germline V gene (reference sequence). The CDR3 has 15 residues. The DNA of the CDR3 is TGTGCCTGGACCTCGTGGGCTAGCAGCAATGGGGAGCTGTTTTTT. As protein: CAWTSWASSNGELFF. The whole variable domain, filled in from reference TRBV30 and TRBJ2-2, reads SQTIHQWPATLVQPVGSPLSLECTVEGTSNPNLYWYRQAAGRGLQLLFYSVGIGQISSEVPQNLSASRPQDRQFILSSKKLLLSDSGFYLCAWTSWASSNGELFFGEGSRLTVL.

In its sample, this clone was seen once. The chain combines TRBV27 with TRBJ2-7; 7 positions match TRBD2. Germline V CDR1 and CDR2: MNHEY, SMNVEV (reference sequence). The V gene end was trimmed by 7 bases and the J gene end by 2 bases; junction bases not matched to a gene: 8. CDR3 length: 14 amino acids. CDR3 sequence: CASKLAGATYEQYF. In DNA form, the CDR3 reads TGTGCCAGCAAGCTCGCGGGAGCCACCTACGAGCAGTACTTC.

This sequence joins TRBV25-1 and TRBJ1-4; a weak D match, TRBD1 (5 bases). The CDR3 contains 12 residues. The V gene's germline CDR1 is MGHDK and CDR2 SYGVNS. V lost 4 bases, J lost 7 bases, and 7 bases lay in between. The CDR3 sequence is CASSVGTEKLFF. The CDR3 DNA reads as TGTGCCAGCAGTGTAGGGACTGAAAAACTGTTTTTT.

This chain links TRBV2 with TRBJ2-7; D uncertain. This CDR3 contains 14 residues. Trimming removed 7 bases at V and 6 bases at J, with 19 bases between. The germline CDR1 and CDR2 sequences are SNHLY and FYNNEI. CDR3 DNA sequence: TGTGCCAGCAAAGCAGGCTTAGAGACCGGCGAGCAGTACTTC. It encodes CASKAGLETGEQYF.

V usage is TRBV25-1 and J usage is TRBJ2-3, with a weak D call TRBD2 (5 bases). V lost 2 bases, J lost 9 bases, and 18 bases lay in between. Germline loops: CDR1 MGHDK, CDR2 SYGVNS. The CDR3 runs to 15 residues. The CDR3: CASSEGAGPQTTQYF. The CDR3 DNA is TGTGCCAGCAGTGAAGGTGCGGGCCCCCAGACGACGCAGTATTTT.